A selection of T cell receptor beta chains follows, all from one sample in a study of blood T cells in healthy people across ages. TCRdb recomputed calls from the 5' RACE reads with MiXCR, one row per CDR3 protein. The sample shows some 1,800,000 distinct CDR3 sequences, about two fifths of them seen only once. The sample taken for sequencing was blood. The receptors come from a human donor in good health. CDR3s include the opening cysteine and the closing phenylalanine or tryptophan. Fields, in order: J gene, V gene, clone size, D gene, CDR3 DNA, CDR3 protein. The D gene is left open where the match is weak. Only some rows state a clone size, as once, few, many or a class for expanded clones.

TRBJ2-3,TRBV6-5,-,-,TGTGCCAGCAGGCCCCGGAGATGGACAGAAATCCATACGCAGTATTTT,CASRPRRWTEIHTQYF
TRBJ2-7,TRBV27,-,-,TGTGCCAGCAGTTTTTCGGCGTCCTACGAGCAGTACTTC,CASSFSASYEQYF
TRBJ2-3,TRBV29-1,few,TRBD2,TGCAGCGTTGAGACTAGCGGGGCCACAGATACGCAGTATTTT,CSVETSGATDTQYF
TRBJ2-1,TRBV12-3/TRBV12-4,-,TRBD1,TGTGCCAGCAGTTGGGACAGGGTATCCTACAATGAGCAGTTCTTC,CASSWDRVSYNEQFF
TRBJ1-4,TRBV15,-,-,TGTGCCACCAGCAGGAGACAGGCTAATGAAAAACTGTTTTTT,CATSRRQANEKLFF
TRBJ2-7,TRBV3-1,few,-,TGTGCCAGCAGCCAAGAGATGACCAACACGGAGGGAAACTACGAGCAGTACTTC,CASSQEMTNTEGNYEQYF
TRBJ2-6,TRBV6-6,-,TRBD1,TGTGCCAGCAGTCCGGACAGGAAGTTCTCTGGGGCCAACGTCCTGACTTTC,CASSPDRKFSGANVLTF
TRBJ1-2,TRBV27,-,-,TGTGCCAGCAGTTCTACAGGGTGGACTAACTATGGCTACACCTTC,CASSSTGWTNYGYTF
TRBJ2-1,TRBV12-3/TRBV12-4,-,TRBD2,TGTGCCAGCAGTTCGAGCGGGGGGGCCGTCAATGAGCAGTTCTTC,CASSSSGGAVNEQFF
TRBJ2-7,TRBV6-2/TRBV6-3,-,-,TGTGCCAGCAGTTACTCGATGAAACTAGGGGCCTACGAGCAGTACTTC,CASSYSMKLGAYEQYF
TRBJ2-7,TRBV4-1,once,-,TGCGCCAGCAGCCAAACCGTCCGGACAAGCTACGAGCAGTACTTC,CASSQTVRTSYEQYF
TRBJ2-5,TRBV29-1,few,TRBD2,TGCAGCGTTCTCCCTAGCGGATCGGAGACCCAGTACTTC,CSVLPSGSETQYF
TRBJ1-2,TRBV7-9,-,-,TGTGCCAGCAGCGGCGGCGACCCCTATGGCTACACCTTC,CASSGGDPYGYTF
TRBJ2-5,TRBV3-1,-,-,TGTGCCAGCTGGGGCCCGGAAGAGACCCAGTACTTC,CASWGPEETQYF
TRBJ2-5,TRBV29-1,-,TRBD1,TGCAGCGTTGAGGGGACAGGGTACGAGACCCAGTACTTC,CSVEGTGYETQYF
TRBJ2-7,TRBV6-5,many,-,TGTGCCAGCAGGAGGACACCAAGTGAAGGTAACGAGCAGTACTTC,CASRRTPSEGNEQYF
TRBJ1-5,TRBV12-3/TRBV12-4,-,-,TGTGCCAGCAGTAAAAACCGGGGTTACGAGCAGCCCCAGCATTTT,CASSKNRGYEQPQHF
TRBJ2-3,TRBV7-2,few,-,TGTGCCAGCAGCTTACTCTCGTCAGAAGATACGCAGTATTTT,CASSLLSSEDTQYF
TRBJ2-7,TRBV7-9,few,-,TGTGCCAGCAGCTCGCAGGAGTGGGCCTACGAGCAGTACTTC,CASSSQEWAYEQYF
TRBJ2-5,TRBV10-3,-,TRBD2,TGTGCCATCAGTGAAAAGCGGGGGGGTGAAGAGACCCAGTACTTC,CAISEKRGGEETQYF
TRBJ1-2,TRBV10-3,few,-,TGTGCCATCAGTGAGGGGGGGAACTATGGCTACACCTTC,CAISEGGNYGYTF